These 26 T cell receptor beta chains share one sample of origin, sequenced in a study of molecular identifiers for immune sequencing clone quantification. TCRdb reanalysed the PCR reads using MiXCR and keeps one entry per CDR3 protein. Of some 41,000 distinct CDR3 sequences listed, 15% to 20% are singletons. The sample was naive CD8+ T cells from blood, with Jurkat cell RNA spiked in. Subset defined: FACS-sorted CD8+CD4-CCR7+CD45RA+ naive T cells. Receptors were obtained from a human donor in good health. Some libraries in this study had Jurkat cell RNA spiked in.

This clonotype showed up just a few times. The gene calls are TRBV13 and TRBJ1-5; TRBD1 matches at 8 bases. There are 15 residues in the CDR3. Germline assignment: CDR1 PRHDT and CDR2 FYEKMQ (reference sequence). Trimming removed 3 bases from V and 3 bases from J; junction bases left unmatched: 4. The DNA for the CDR3 is TGTGCCAGCAGCTTGCAGGGGGCAAACAATCAGCCCCAGCATTTT. Translation gives CASSLQGANNQPQHF.

The genes are TRBV28 and TRBJ1-5; 7 nucleotides match TRBD1. J was trimmed by 3 bases and V by 2 bases; bases with no gene match: 7. This CDR3 is built from 16 residues. The germline CDR1 and CDR2 sequences are MDHEN and SYDVKM. The CDR3 sequence is CASSLDREGANQPQHF. In nucleotides, the CDR3 is TGTGCCAGCAGTTTAGACAGGGAGGGGGCCAATCAGCCCCAGCATTTT.

As to this clonotype: This may arise from a read error, as a much more abundant clone is one base away. The rearrangement links TRBV27 to TRBJ2-5; a weak D match, TRBD2 (6 bases). The length of the CDR3 is 13 residues. Germline CDR1 MNHEY, CDR2 SMNVEV (reference sequence). With 8 bases removed from V and 2 bases from J, the gap between germline ends came to 12 bases. CDR3 nucleotide sequence: TGTGCCAGCGGAGGGCCGGAGCAAGAGACCCAGTACTTC. It encodes CASGGPEQETQYF.

This clonotype was seen repeatedly, ten times or more. This rearrangement joins TRBV9 to TRBJ1-2, with D maybe TRBD1 (5 bases). Trimming shortened V by 0 bases and J by 3 bases, and 6 bases separated the two germline ends. This CDR3 comprises 13 residues. Germline assignment: CDR1 SGDLS and CDR2 YYNGEE. CDR3 sequence (DNA): TGTGCCAGCAGCGTAGGGGGGGACTATGGCTACACCTTC. As protein: CASSVGGDYGYTF.

This clonotype appeared a few times. This chain connects TRBV28 to TRBJ2-5; TRBD1 is a possible D gene (7 bases). V gave up 8 bases and J gave up 4 bases, with 20 bases separating them. This CDR3 is 15 amino acids long. Per the germline V gene, CDR1 is MDHEN and CDR2 is SYDVKM. CDR3 region: CASGTQGGPGETQYF. The CDR3 nucleotides are TGTGCCAGCGGGACCCAGGGGGGACCGGGAGAGACCCAGTACTTC. Variable domain in full (rest from reference TRBV28 and TRBJ2-5): DVKVTQSSRYLVKRTGEKVFLECVQDMDHENMFWYRQDPGLGLRLIYFSYDVKMKEKGDIPEGYSVSREKKERFSLILESASTNQTSMYLCASGTQGGPGETQYFGPGTRLLVL.

This clonotype was found many times. The chain has TRBV29-1 and TRBJ1-1, with D possibly being TRBD1 (5 bases). The germline V and J ends were trimmed by 3 bases and 5 bases, with 10 bases remaining between them. The CDR3 runs to 12 residues. CDR1 and CDR2 (germline): SQVTM, ANQGSEA. The CDR3 sequence is CSVEGGVTEAFF. DNA of the CDR3: TGCAGCGTTGAGGGAGGGGTAACTGAAGCTTTCTTT. Supplemented by reference TRBV29-1 and TRBJ1-1, the full variable domain reads SAVISQKPSRDICQRGTSLTIQCQVDSQVTMMFWYRQQPGQSLTLIATANQGSEATYESGFVIDKFPISRPNLTFSTLTVSNMSPEDSSIYLCSVEGGVTEAFFGQGTRLTVV.

This clonotype showed up many times. This chain connects TRBV25-1 to TRBJ1-2, with 7 bases fitting TRBD1. Germline V gene lookup returns CDR1 MGHDK and CDR2 SYGVNS. J lost 4 bases, V lost 6 bases, and 5 bases had no gene match. There are 13 residues in the CDR3. Written as DNA, the CDR3 is TGTGCCAGCAGCCAGGGACAGACCTATGGCTACACCTTC. Amino acids: CASSQGQTYGYTF.

The chain has TRBV9 and TRBJ2-3; 7 bases line up with TRBD2. The CDR3 loop spans 15 amino acids. CDR1 is SGDLS, CDR2 YYNGEE, per germline. J was trimmed by 2 bases and V by 2 bases; bases with no gene match: 5. This CDR3 reads CASSVLTSLTDTQYF. The CDR3 region has the DNA TGTGCCAGCAGCGTTCTGACTAGCCTCACAGATACGCAGTATTTT.

This clonotype came up many times. The chain joins TRBV4-3 to TRBJ2-2; unclear D gene. CDR1 LGHNA and CDR2 YSLEER come from the germline V gene. The CDR3 totals 15 residues. V was clipped by 1 base and J by 2 bases, with 8 bases between them. The CDR3 DNA follows: TGCGCCAGCAGCCAAGGCACAGCTAACACCGGGGAGCTGTTTTTT. This encodes CASSQGTANTGELFF.

In this sample, this clonotype turned up a few times. This rearrangement joins TRBV12-5 to TRBJ2-1; perhaps TRBD2 as D (7 bases). The CDR3 extends over 17 amino acids. The V gene lost 2 bases and the J gene lost 7 bases, with 21 bases spanning the gap. CDR1 is LGHNT and CDR2 is FRNRAP in the germline V gene. The DNA for the CDR3 is TGTGCTAGTGGTTTGCCGGGGGCTCCGGGAGGTGAAAATGAGCAGTTCTTC. Translation gives CASGLPGAPGGENEQFF.

The sample holds many counts of this clonotype. The gene calls are TRBV12-3 or TRBV12-4 and TRBJ1-6, with 8 positions matching TRBD1. The length of the CDR3 is 15 residues. V shed 1 base, J shed 9 bases, and the junction held 5 bases outside the gene matches. CDR3 DNA: TGTGCCAGCAGTTTAGTAAACAGGGGGGGTTCACCCCTCCACTTT. Protein: CASSLVNRGGSPLHF.

This clonotype has just a few counts. The V gene is TRBV4-1, the J gene TRBJ2-5; 7 nucleotides match TRBD2. The germline CDR1 and CDR2 sequences are MGHRA and YSYEKL. This CDR3 has 13 residues. J was trimmed by 7 bases and V by 9 bases; bases with no gene match: 11. CDR3 sequence: CASWDGGYGTQYF. The CDR3 coding sequence is TGCGCCAGTTGGGACGGGGGGTATGGGACCCAGTACTTC.

The chain is built from TRBV28 and TRBJ2-5, with TRBD2 as a possible D gene (5 bases). V was cut by 6 bases and J by 5 bases, with 19 bases left in between. CDR3 length: 15 residues. Germline CDR1 and CDR2: MDHEN and SYDVKM. CDR3 sequence reads: CASRPGLLPGETQYF. For the CDR3, the DNA is TGTGCCAGCAGACCAGGACTCCTCCCGGGGGAGACCCAGTACTTC.

Many counts were recorded for this clonotype. V gene TRBV6-1 combines with J gene TRBJ2-7, with D possibly TRBD1 on 6 matching bases. Germline V gives CDR1 MNHNS, CDR2 SASEGT. This CDR3 contains 14 residues. The V end lost 3 bases, the J end lost 4 bases, and 13 bases lay between the germline ends. The CDR3 spells CASSEGTPLYEQYF. For the CDR3, the DNA is TGTGCCAGCAGTGAGGGGACACCGCTGTACGAGCAGTACTTC.

Concerning this clonotype: It may be a read error: a sequence one base away is much more abundant. The rearrangement uses TRBV28 and TRBJ2-1, with 8 bases that match TRBD2. The CDR3 has 15 amino acids. The germline V gene has CDR1 MDHEN and CDR2 SYDVKM. CDR3 DNA: TGTACCAGCAGCAATGCGGATGGACTAGCTCGAGAGCAGTTCTTC. Encoded protein: CTSSNADGLAREQFF.

This clonotype was detected ten times or more. V gene TRBV9 combines with J gene TRBJ2-1; D may be TRBD2 (6 bases). The V gene's germline CDR1 is SGDLS and CDR2 YYNGEE. This CDR3 comprises 13 residues. Trimming pared 7 bases from V and 0 bases from J, leaving 8 bases between. CDR3 DNA sequence: TGTGCCAGCGGGGGGTCCTCCTACAATGAGCAGTTCTTC. Protein sequence: CASGGSSYNEQFF.

This clonotype came up many times. This chain uses TRBV7-9 with TRBJ2-2; TRBD1 matches at 9 bases. The CDR3 is 15 amino acids. Germline loops: CDR1 SEHNR, CDR2 FQNEAQ (reference sequence). The V segment lost 6 bases and the J segment 5 bases; nucleotides outside the gene matches: 7. This CDR3 reads CASRQQGATTGELFF. The CDR3 coding sequence is TGTGCCAGCAGGCAACAGGGGGCGACGACCGGGGAGCTGTTTTTT.

The sample holds many counts of this clonotype. V usage is TRBV7-9 and J usage is TRBJ2-7, with 7 bases identical to TRBD1. Per the germline V gene, CDR1 is SEHNR and CDR2 is FQNEAQ (reference sequence). The length of the CDR3 is 13 residues. V gave up 3 bases and J gave up 3 bases; unmatched junction bases: 2. The CDR3 coding sequence is TGTGCCAGCAGCTTCGGGACAGACTACGAGCAGTACTTC. Translation: CASSFGTDYEQYF.

This clonotype was picked up many times. The chain joins TRBV6-1 to TRBJ2-1; D ambiguous. The V gene's germline CDR1 is MNHNS and CDR2 SASEGT. CDR3 length equals 11 residues. V gave up 1 base and J gave up 8 bases, with 3 bases separating them. CDR3 loop: CASSEGHEQFF. The CDR3 DNA sequence: TGTGCCAGCAGTGAAGGTCATGAGCAGTTCTTC.

This clonotype was recorded at least ten times. The rearrangement joins TRBV12-3 or TRBV12-4 to TRBJ2-5; 13 positions agree with TRBD2. The CDR3 sequence is 17 residues long. The junction had 10 bases not matched to a gene; V was cut back by 6 bases and J by 3 bases. The CDR3 DNA follows: TGTGCCAGCAGCCGAGGACTAGCGGGAGAGGGAGAAGAGACCCAGTACTTC. This codes for CASSRGLAGEGEETQYF.

At least ten counts were recorded for this clonotype. V and J are TRBV7-6 and TRBJ2-1; D is unresolved. Germline assignment: CDR1 SGHVS and CDR2 FNYEAQ. CDR3 length: 15 residues. With 1 base removed from V and 2 bases from J, the gap between germline ends came to 9 bases. CDR3 coding DNA: TGTGCCAGCAGCTTAGATGTGAGAGCCTACAATGAGCAGTTCTTC. It is translated as CASSLDVRAYNEQFF.

This clonotype was picked up many times. The rearrangement joins TRBV28 to TRBJ2-5; tentatively, D is TRBD1 (6 bases). The CDR3 extends over 15 amino acids. Trimming took off 4 bases at V and 4 bases at J, with 16 bases between the two ends. Germline loops: CDR1 MDHEN, CDR2 SYDVKM. DNA of the CDR3: TGTGCCAGCAGTTCCCCGCGAACAGGGAGAGAGACCCAGTACTTC. Translating gives CASSSPRTGRETQYF.

This clonotype was seen repeatedly, ten times or more. The J gene is TRBJ2-5, the V gene TRBV4-3; unclear D gene. V lost 0 bases, J lost 5 bases, and 13 bases lay in between. Germline CDR1 reads LGHNA; CDR2 reads YSLEER. This CDR3 has 15 amino acids. The CDR3 loop reads CASSQEAQVDETQYF. As DNA, the CDR3 is TGCGCCAGCAGCCAAGAGGCGCAAGTGGACGAGACCCAGTACTTC.

With regard to this clonotype: A much larger clone lies one base from this, so it may be a read error. CDR3 protein: CASSSTSVRGTRYF. The DNA of the CDR3 is TGTGCCAGCAGTAGTACCTCCGTCCGGGGTACGCGGTATTTT. The chain joins TRBV6-6 to TRBJ2-3, with TRBD2 as a possible D gene (5 bases). The CDR3 extends over 14 amino acids. Per germline, CDR1 MNHNY and CDR2 SVGAGI (reference sequence).

The V gene is TRBV4-1, the J gene TRBJ2-3; D not certain. With 6 bases removed from V and 2 bases from J, the gap between germline ends came to 15 bases. CDR3 length: 15 amino acids. CDR1 is MGHRA, CDR2 YSYEKL, per germline. The CDR3 is CASSHAGSFTDTQYF. CDR3 coding DNA: TGCGCCAGCAGTCACGCCGGGTCCTTCACAGATACGCAGTATTTT.

This clonotype was seen ten or more times. V and J are TRBV19 and TRBJ1-2; D ambiguous. V lost 6 bases to trimming and J lost 8 bases, with 10 bases between them. The germline V gene encodes CDR1 LNHDA and CDR2 SQIVND (reference sequence). CDR3 size: 11 residues. CDR3: CASSPGIGYTF. The CDR3, as DNA: TGTGCCAGTAGCCCCGGCATCGGCTACACCTTC.